Shown below are 23 T cell receptor beta chains from a single sample sequenced in a study of PD-L1 blockade in urothelial cancer. Sample time point: pretreatment peripheral blood. Assay: immunoSEQ multiplex PCR; the TCRdb copy retains only in-frame clones and omits some. The table includes 60,000 to 75,000 clones, about 86% detected once. The sequenced sample was PBMCs, obtained around atezolizumab (anti-PD-L1) treatment. These receptor sequences come from a man aged 55-75 years with urothelial cancer.

V is TRBV4-1 and J is TRBJ2-3, with 7 nucleotides matching TRBD2. Germline V CDR1 and CDR2: MGHRA, YSYEKL. The CDR3 runs to 16 residues. V gave up 1 base and J gave up 1 base; unmatched junction bases: 5. The CDR3 coding sequence is TGCGCCAGCAGCCAAGCTTGGGGAGGGGGCACAGATACGCAGTATTTT. Residues: CASSQAWGGGTDTQYF.

The chain has TRBV19 and TRBJ1-2; the D gene is possibly TRBD1 (5 bases). The CDR3 contains 15 residues. The germline V gene has CDR1 LNHDA and CDR2 SQIVND (reference sequence). The V end was cut by 1 base, the J end by 3 bases, with 12 bases between. CDR3 residues: CASSIAGRVDYGYTF. In DNA, the CDR3 is TGTGCCAGTAGTATAGCCGGCAGGGTCGACTATGGCTACACCTTC.

V is TRBV6-5 and J is TRBJ2-5; D is possibly TRBD2 (5 bases). The CDR3 covers 14 residues. In germline, CDR1 is MNHEY, CDR2 SVGAGI. Deletions cut 8 bases from V and 1 base from J, with 14 bases between. DNA of the CDR3: TGTGCCAGCTGGAGGAGAAACCTCCAAGAGACCCAGTACTTC. Amino acids: CASWRRNLQETQYF.

The chain joins TRBV4-1 to TRBJ2-5; 8 nucleotides match TRBD2. Looked up from germline, CDR1 is MGHRA and CDR2 is YSYEKL. The V gene end was trimmed by 1 base and the J gene end by 1 base; junction bases not matched to a gene: 11. The length of the CDR3 is 18 residues. CDR3 DNA: TGCGCCAGCAGCCAAGCCCACGGGGGGGCTCTCATCCAAGAGACCCAGTACTTC. This codes for CASSQAHGGALIQETQYF.

This chain joins TRBV4-3 and TRBJ2-3; 8 bases align to TRBD2. Per germline, CDR1 LGHNA and CDR2 YSLEER. The CDR3 contains 14 residues. V trimming: 1 base; J trimming: 8 bases; junction bases outside the gene matches: 5. The CDR3 region has the DNA TGCGCCAGCAGCCAAGCGGGGGGGCCGGGTACGCAGTATTTT. Protein sequence: CASSQAGGPGTQYF.

This chain connects TRBV11-3 to TRBJ2-7; 7 positions agree with TRBD1. V lost 5 bases, J lost 5 bases, and 12 bases stayed unmatched. The CDR3 consists of 15 residues. The germline V gene has CDR1 SGHNT and CDR2 YENEEA. CDR3 sequence: CASSPSGQRVHEQYF. For the CDR3, the DNA is TGTGCCAGCAGCCCCTCGGGACAGCGAGTCCACGAGCAGTACTTC.

The genes are TRBV27 and TRBJ1-5; D is perhaps TRBD1 (5 bases). V lost 1 base and J lost 1, with 8 bases in between. Per the germline V gene, CDR1 is MNHEY and CDR2 is SMNVEV (reference sequence). The CDR3 consists of 15 residues. CDR3 nucleotide sequence: TGTGCCAGCAGTTTATTTGGGGGGAGCAATCAGCCCCAGCATTTT. It is translated as CASSLFGGSNQPQHF.

The chain uses TRBV30 and TRBJ2-7; 7 bases match TRBD1. This CDR3 comprises 15 residues. V shed 0 bases, J shed 3 bases, and the junction held 8 bases outside the gene matches. The germline gives CDR1 GTSNPN, CDR2 SVGIG (reference sequence). CDR3 nucleotide sequence: TGTGCCTGGAGTGTACCCAGGGGGTTTGGCTACGAGCAGTACTTC. Its protein product is CAWSVPRGFGYEQYF.

The chain uses TRBV18 and TRBJ1-6, with TRBD1 identical over 7 bases. The ends lost 0 bases at V and 9 bases at J; junction bases unmatched: 5. Germline CDR1 reads KGHSH; CDR2 reads LQKENI. CDR3 length: 15 residues. In DNA form, the CDR3 reads TGTGCCAGCTCACCACCCGGCAGGGGGGCTTCACCCCTCCACTTT. Translated, it gives CASSPPGRGASPLHF.

V is TRBV5-1 and J is TRBJ2-7, with no clear D. The CDR3 runs 12 residues. CDR1 and CDR2 (germline): SGHRS, YFSETQ. Trimming removed 4 bases at V and 3 bases at J, with 8 bases between. The CDR3 DNA reads TGCGCCAGCAGCCTAGGAAACTACGAGCAGTACTTC. It yields the protein CASSLGNYEQYF.

The V and J genes are TRBV18 and TRBJ1-5; TRBD1 agrees at 7 bases. CDR3 size: 17 residues. Trimming at V came to 0 bases and at J to 0 bases, leaving 5 bases not matched to a gene. Germline CDR1 is KGHSH and CDR2 is LQKENI. The CDR3 reads CASSPPPGGNSNQPQHF. CDR3 DNA: TGTGCCAGCTCACCACCCCCAGGGGGAAATAGCAATCAGCCCCAGCATTTT.

The rearrangement uses TRBV27 and TRBJ1-2; 10 bases line up with TRBD1. This CDR3 spans 16 amino acids. With V trimmed by 5 bases and J by 4 bases, 10 bases remained unmatched. Germline-derived CDR1 and CDR2 are MNHEY and SMNVEV (reference sequence). The chain's CDR3 is CASSERTGGEVYGYTF. CDR3 nucleotide sequence: TGTGCCAGCAGTGAGAGGACAGGGGGAGAGGTCTATGGCTACACCTTC.

In this sample, this clone turned up a few times. This chain uses TRBV10-3 with TRBJ2-7; 9 bases align to TRBD2. CDR3 size: 13 residues. The germline V gene has CDR1 ENHRY and CDR2 SYGVKD. The trim removed 10 bases at V and 3 bases at J, leaving 7 bases unmatched. CDR3 nucleotides: TGTGCCAACGGGGAGCGGGGGGACTACGAGCAGTACTTC. Protein product: CANGERGDYEQYF.

The CDR3 DNA is TGTGCCATCGGAGTACTGGGTGAAAAACTGTTTTTT. This codes for CAIGVLGEKLFF. The chain joins TRBV10-3 to TRBJ1-4; D ambiguous. This CDR3 is built from 12 residues. The germline V gene has CDR1 ENHRY and CDR2 SYGVKD. Trimming took off 8 bases at V and 7 bases at J, with 11 bases between the two ends.

V gene TRBV11-3 combines with J gene TRBJ2-7; weak D call: TRBD2 (5 bases). Germline-derived CDR1 and CDR2 are SGHNT and YENEEA. The CDR3 length is 16 residues. V was cut by 0 bases and J by 1 base, with 13 bases left in between. DNA for the CDR3: TGTGCCAGCAGCTTAGATCTGTTCGGGGAATCCTACGAGCAGTACTTC. Its protein is CASSLDLFGESYEQYF.

The chain joins TRBV7-2 to TRBJ2-1; 11 nucleotides line up with TRBD2. The CDR3 has 15 amino acids. V lost 1 base and J lost 6; bases outside the gene matches: 2. The germline CDR1 and CDR2 sequences are SGHTA and FQGNSA. Written as DNA, the CDR3 is TGTGCCAGCAGCTTAGTAGCGGGGGGGCTCAATGAGCAGTTCTTC. Its translation: CASSLVAGGLNEQFF.

This clone has just one count. The chain's CDR3 is CASRNIAGTAYNEQFF. The CDR3, as DNA: TGCGCCAGCAGAAACATAGCGGGGACCGCCTACAATGAGCAGTTCTTC. The rearrangement links TRBV10-2 to TRBJ2-1, with TRBD2 matching 8 bases. The CDR3 has 16 residues. Germline-derived CDR1 and CDR2 are WSHSY and SAAADI. Germline trimming cut 6 bases from V and 2 bases from J; bases unmatched to any gene: 9.

This rearrangement joins TRBV7-2 to TRBJ2-3; 11 nucleotides agree with TRBD2. V lost 1 base to trimming and J lost 2 bases; unmatched junction nucleotides: 11. The CDR3 spans 19 residues. Germline CDR1 SGHTA, CDR2 FQGNSA. The CDR3 coding sequence is TGTGCCAGCAGCTTAGAACTAGCGGGGGCTCTTACGCACACAGATACGCAGTATTTT. This encodes CASSLELAGALTHTDTQYF.

This chain uses TRBV30 with TRBJ1-2; 7 bases line up with TRBD1. CDR1 is GTSNPN, CDR2 SVGIG, per germline (reference sequence). Trimming at V came to 5 bases and at J to 0 bases, leaving 6 bases not matched to a gene. This CDR3 has 14 residues. The CDR3 protein is CAWLTGVSNYGYTF. The CDR3 DNA sequence: TGTGCCTGGCTTACAGGGGTTTCTAACTATGGCTACACCTTC.

The rearrangement uses TRBV10-3 and TRBJ2-4, with D hard to call. Germline lookup yields CDR1 ENHRY and CDR2 SYGVKD. The CDR3 has 14 amino acids. V gave up 2 bases and J gave up 4 bases, with 9 bases separating them. The CDR3 sequence is CAISEGDDKNIQYF. In DNA, the CDR3 is TGTGCCATCAGTGAGGGAGACGATAAAAACATTCAGTACTTC.

This clone came up a few times. The chain is built from TRBV20-1 and TRBJ2-7, with D uncertain. V lost 6 bases and J 7 bases, leaving 10 bases between the germline ends. Germline CDR1 reads DFQATT; CDR2 reads SNEGSKA (reference sequence). The CDR3 totals 10 residues. CDR3: CSASSGEQYF. The CDR3 region has the DNA TGCAGTGCCTCATCCGGGGAGCAGTACTTC.

This clone occurred once. This rearrangement joins TRBV7-9 to TRBJ1-2, with 9 bases fitting TRBD1. The germline V gene encodes CDR1 SEHNR and CDR2 FQNEAQ (reference sequence). The CDR3 covers 15 residues. J gave up 4 bases and V 5 bases, and 8 bases lay outside the gene matches. The CDR3 sequence is CASSQTGGLGYGYTF. The CDR3 DNA sequence: TGTGCCAGCAGCCAAACAGGGGGCCTGGGCTATGGCTACACCTTC.

This chain uses TRBV2 with TRBJ2-5; weak D call: TRBD2 (6 bases). Trimming shortened V by 5 bases and J by 5 bases, and 21 bases separated the two germline ends. Germline CDR1 is SNHLY and CDR2 is FYNNEI. CDR3 size: 16 residues. In DNA form, the CDR3 reads TGTGCCAGCAGTCGAGCGGAGACGAATCGGGGGGAGACCCAGTACTTC. This encodes CASSRAETNRGETQYF. The full variable domain, completed using reference TRBV2 and TRBJ2-5, is EPEVTQTPSHQVTQMGQEVILRCVPISNHLYFYWYRQILGQKVEFLVSFYNNEISEKSEIFDDQFSVERPDGSNFTLKIRSTKLEDSAMYFCASSRAETNRGETQYFGPGTRLLVL.